The T cell receptor (beta chain) under discussion was sequenced for a study of T cell responses to AZD1222 COVID-19 vaccine. Trimming cost V 3 bases and J 0 bases, with 9 bases left between them. CDR1 MNHNS and CDR2 SASEGT come from the germline V gene. The length of the CDR3 is 14 residues. In the case of this clone: Its antigen is as yet unknown.

Libraries were prepared by immunoSEQ multiplex PCR; TCRdb keeps only in-frame clonotypes and omits some of them. The table shows just under 85,000 clones, with less than 90% occurring only once. Study-wide points: Baseline seropositivity occurred in only a handful of AZD1222 recipients. Unmutated regions of variants are reportedly targeted by nearly half of spike-specific TCRs. Most donors were white British, females outnumbered males, and clonal diversity was possibly underestimated. Vaccine-associated CD4 TCRs ranged over spike, dominating at 160-218 and 743-854.

This receptor was obtained from an adult in good health. The chain combines TRBV6-1 with TRBJ2-7, with D perhaps matching TRBD1 or TRBD2 (5 bases each). Sequenced here: peripheral blood, sampled on day 0 of AZD1222 vaccination. CDR3 region: CASSEGPSSYEQYF. The CDR3 bases are TGTGCCAGCAGTGAGGGACCGAGCTCCTACGAGCAGTACTTC.